This entry lists 3 T cell receptor beta chains sequenced from one sample in a study of early T cells in non-severe SARS-CoV-2 infection. Each CDR3 protein gets one entry after TCRdb re-called the 5' RACE reads with MiXCR. Here the sample spans about 37,000 distinct CDR3 sequences, approximately 5% being singletons. The sequencing sample was made of whole blood. Receptors were obtained from an adult who was a healthcare worker with PCR-confirmed SARS-CoV-2 infection or an uninfected control (not recorded which).

This clonotype was seen only a few times. This rearrangement joins TRBV20-1 to TRBJ2-1; 14 nucleotides line up with TRBD2. CDR1 is DFQATT and CDR2 is SNEGSKA in the germline V gene (reference sequence). Trimming removed 3 bases from V and 8 bases from J; junction bases left unmatched: 6. The CDR3 sequence is 15 residues long. The CDR3 sequence: CSARRLAGGPYEQFF. CDR3 DNA sequence: TGCAGTGCTAGGAGACTAGCGGGAGGGCCCTATGAGCAGTTCTTC.

The chain recombines TRBV10-2 with TRBJ2-2; maybe TRBD2 (5 bases). The germline V gene encodes CDR1 WSHSY and CDR2 SAAADI. Trimming removed 10 bases from V and 4 bases from J, with 19 bases in between. There are 15 residues in the CDR3. CDR3 DNA: TGCGCCACCACTCCGGGGAACGGGATCACCGGGGAGCTGTTTTTT. Its protein product is CATTPGNGITGELFF.

In this sample, this clonotype turned up many times. This chain uses TRBV10-2 with TRBJ2-1, with 7 bases that match TRBD2. V was clipped by 8 bases and J by 9 bases; unmatched bases: 7. Germline CDR1 WSHSY, CDR2 SAAADI. The CDR3 length is 12 residues. The CDR3 here is CASGGGYSEQFF. CDR3 bases: TGCGCCAGCGGGGGGGGGTATAGTGAGCAGTTCTTC.